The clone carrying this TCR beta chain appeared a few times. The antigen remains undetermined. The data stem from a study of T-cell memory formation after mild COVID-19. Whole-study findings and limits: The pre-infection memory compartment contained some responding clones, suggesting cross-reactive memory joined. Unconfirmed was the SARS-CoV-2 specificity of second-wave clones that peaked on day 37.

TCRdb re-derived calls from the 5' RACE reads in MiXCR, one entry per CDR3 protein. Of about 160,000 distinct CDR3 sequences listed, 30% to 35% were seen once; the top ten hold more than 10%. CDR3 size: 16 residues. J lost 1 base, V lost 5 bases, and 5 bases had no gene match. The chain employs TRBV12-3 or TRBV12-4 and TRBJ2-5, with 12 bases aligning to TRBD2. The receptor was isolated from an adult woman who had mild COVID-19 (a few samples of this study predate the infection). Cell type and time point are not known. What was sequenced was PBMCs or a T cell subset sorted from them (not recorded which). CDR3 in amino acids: CASSPLAGGFQETQYF. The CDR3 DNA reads TGTGCCAGCAGTCCACTAGCGGGGGGCTTCCAAGAGACCCAGTACTTC.